Listed here is a single TCR beta chain. Study processing details: Estimation of nucleated cell counts was performed using reference gene primer amplification. The protocol was immunoSEQ multiplex PCR, while the TCRdb copy is restricted to in-frame clones and leaves out a portion. Clonal size and the V and J genes are those of that table, whereas D and trimming came from the DNA. Found here are hundreds of thousands of clones, around 87% of them singletons; the top ten hold over 2.5%. These data are taken from a study of blood T cell repertoires in COVID-19. Study at large: Samples representing acute and convalescent COVID-19 were sourced from the United States, Italy and Spain. PBMCs, B-cell-depleted T cells, or T cells were the source of the cDNA or gDNA that made up the material.

There are 14 residues in the CDR3. Per germline, CDR1 LGHDT and CDR2 YNNKEL (reference sequence). V shed 1 base and J shed 4 bases, with 8 bases lying between them. Sequenced sample: peripheral blood. The source of this sequence is a human donor in a cohort sampled during active COVID-19. The V and J genes are TRBV3-1 (or the pseudogene TRBV3-2) and TRBJ1-5, with no clear D. CDR3 sequence reads: CASSQAGLNQPQHF. For the CDR3, the DNA is TGTGCCAGCAGCCAAGCCGGGTTGAATCAGCCCCAGCATTTT.